A single sample is the source of the 19 T cell receptor beta chains below, sequenced in a study of blood T cells in healthy people across ages. A second PCR, run for roughly 7 to 11 cycles, used a sample-barcoded 5' primer plus a J-beta primer mix. One entry per CDR3 protein, called by TCRdb with MiXCR from the 5' RACE reads. In the table there are around 1,900,000 distinct CDR3 sequences, about two fifths of which are singletons. Input material: blood. The origin of the receptors is a human donor in good health.

The V and J genes are TRBV27 and TRBJ1-4; 9 bases match TRBD1. V was clipped by 5 bases and J by 5 bases; unmatched bases: 3. This CDR3 is built from 14 residues. CDR1 is MNHEY, CDR2 SMNVEV, per germline (reference sequence). CDR3 protein: CASSVQGANEKLFF. The CDR3 DNA reads TGTGCCAGCAGTGTACAGGGGGCGAATGAAAAACTGTTTTTT.

This clonotype was observed at least ten times. The rearrangement links TRBV4-1 to TRBJ2-3; D unclear. Germline V CDR1 and CDR2: MGHRA, YSYEKL. CDR3 length: 14 amino acids. The V and J ends lost 0 bases and 6 bases respectively, with 10 bases between them. CDR3 amino acids: CASSQDPPVDTQYF. For the CDR3, the DNA is TGCGCCAGCAGCCAAGATCCACCGGTGGATACGCAGTATTTT.

Comment on this clonotype: Sequence at one end of the junction differs from germline and may be a read error. In nucleotides, the CDR3 is TGTGCCAGCAGCGAAGGAGGTGGGACAGCAACCTCCAACGAGCAGTACTTC. This codes for CASSEGGGTATSNEQYF. This chain connects TRBV7-9 to TRBJ2-5; the match to TRBD1 covers 7 bases. The J call could be wrong; TRBJ2-7 is a better fit for the DNA end. Germline assignment: CDR1 SEHNR and CDR2 FQNEAQ (reference sequence). CDR3 length: 17 residues.

V and J are TRBV11-2 and TRBJ2-3; 7 nucleotides align to TRBD2. The J segment lost 0 bases and the V segment lost 5 bases, leaving 11 bases of the junction unmatched. The CDR3 sequence is 17 residues long. Germline V lookup: CDR1 SGHAT, CDR2 FQNNGV. The chain's CDR3 is CASSPTGGSGSTDTQYF. Written as DNA, the CDR3 is TGTGCCAGCAGCCCAACCGGGGGTAGCGGGAGCACAGATACGCAGTATTTT.

This clonotype was observed a few times. One end of the junction does not line up with germline, which may come from a read error. V usage is TRBV29-1 and J usage is TRBJ2-7; the D is unclear. The germline V gene encodes CDR1 SQVTM and CDR2 ANQGSEA. The CDR3 covers 13 residues. The DNA for the CDR3 is TGCAGCGCCCTAGGACGTAGCTCCTACGAGCGGTACTTC. Translation: CSALGRSSYERYF.

The chain combines TRBV21-1 with TRBJ2-7; the table's D call, TRBD1, was not checked against the DNA. TRBV21-1 is a recognized pseudogene. The CDR3 runs 14 residues. The CDR3 DNA reads TGTGCCAGCAGCGGGACAGGGATTTTCTACGAGCAGTACTTC. Translation: CASSGTGIFYEQYF.

In this sample, this clonotype turned up a few times. The chain has TRBV29-1 and TRBJ2-2; no definite D call. The germline V and J ends were trimmed by 3 bases and 0 bases, with 5 bases remaining between them. CDR1 is SQVTM, CDR2 ANQGSEA, per germline. The CDR3 has 13 amino acids. The CDR3 is CSVEPSNTGELFF. The DNA of the CDR3 is TGCAGCGTTGAGCCCTCGAACACCGGGGAGCTGTTTTTT.

The chain links TRBV5-1 to TRBJ1-1; 10 nucleotides agree with TRBD1. Germline values: CDR1 SGHRS, CDR2 YFSETQ. The CDR3 is made up of 16 amino acids. J lost 5 bases, V lost 6 bases, and 13 bases had no gene match. DNA for the CDR3: TGCGCCAGCACCCACACCGGGACAGGGGCAGGGACTGAAGCTTTCTTT. Encoded protein: CASTHTGTGAGTEAFF.

The chain combines TRBV10-3 with TRBJ1-1, with D possibly TRBD1 on 5 matching bases. The CDR3 runs to 11 residues. Germline CDR1 ENHRY, CDR2 SYGVKD. V was trimmed by 6 bases and J by 7 bases, leaving 9 bases between them. CDR3 residues: CAIRRDGEAFF. In DNA, the CDR3 is TGTGCCATCAGGCGGGACGGTGAAGCTTTCTTT.

This clonotype was found a few times. CDR3 amino acids: CSANLYGYTF. In DNA form, the CDR3 reads TGCAGTGCAAACCTCTATGGCTACACCTTC. The chain recombines TRBV20-1 with TRBJ1-2, with D uncertain. The CDR3 runs to 10 residues. CDR1 DFQATT and CDR2 SNEGSKA come from the germline V gene (reference sequence). Trimming took off 6 bases at V and 4 bases at J, with 6 bases between the two ends.

This clonotype was counted only a few times. The V call is TRBV5-1, the J call TRBJ2-1; 8 bases line up with TRBD2. Per the germline V gene, CDR1 is SGHRS and CDR2 is YFSETQ. V gave up 1 base and J gave up 5 bases; unmatched junction bases: 5. The CDR3 loop spans 15 amino acids. The chain's CDR3 is CASSLTSGANNEQFF. Written as DNA, the CDR3 is TGCGCCAGCAGCTTGACTAGCGGAGCCAACAATGAGCAGTTCTTC.

The chain couples TRBV12-3 or TRBV12-4 to TRBJ1-5; 8 positions match TRBD1. CDR3 length: 14 residues. The V segment lost 6 bases and the J segment 8 bases; nucleotides outside the gene matches: 9. The CDR3 nucleotides are TGTGCCAGCAGGGCGACAGGGGTTAAGAAGCCCCAGCATTTT. It is translated as CASRATGVKKPQHF.

This clonotype was detected a few times. V and J are TRBV28 and TRBJ2-7; D is perhaps TRBD1 or TRBD2 (5 bases each). CDR1 and CDR2 from the germline V gene are MDHEN and SYDVKM. The V gene lost 6 bases and the J gene lost 2 bases, with 17 bases spanning the gap. The CDR3 extends over 15 amino acids. The CDR3 coding sequence is TGTGCCAGCAGGAGAGGGGCAATTTCCCCCTACGAGCAGTACTTC. Translated, it gives CASRRGAISPYEQYF.

This clonotype was seen just once. The chain is built from TRBV2 and TRBJ1-4; D gene ambiguous. V gave up 3 bases and J gave up 5 bases, with 13 bases separating them. CDR3 size: 15 residues. The V gene's germline CDR1 is SNHLY and CDR2 FYNNEI. The CDR3: CASSDSSGKNEKLFF. In nucleotides, the CDR3 is TGTGCCAGCAGTGATTCCAGCGGGAAGAATGAAAAACTGTTTTTT. The whole variable domain, filled in from reference TRBV2 and TRBJ1-4, reads EPEVTQTPSHQVTQMGQEVILRCVPISNHLYFYWYRQILGQKVEFLVSFYNNEISEKSEIFDDQFSVERPDGSNFTLKIRSTKLEDSAMYFCASSDSSGKNEKLFFGSGTQLSVL.

This clonotype appeared once. The J gene is TRBJ2-7, the V gene TRBV20-1; D is uncertain. Trimming stripped 6 bases from V and 0 bases from J, with 15 bases between. The CDR3 spans 14 residues. Per the germline V gene, CDR1 is DFQATT and CDR2 is SNEGSKA (reference sequence). CDR3 sequence: CSATRQDLSYEQYF. The CDR3 nucleotides read TGCAGTGCAACACGGCAGGACCTCTCCTACGAGCAGTACTTC.

On this clonotype itself: A much bigger clone sits one base away, suggesting this may be a read error. V is TRBV7-9 and J is TRBJ2-5; tentatively, D is TRBD1 or TRBD2 (5 bases each). Germline V gives CDR1 SEHNR, CDR2 FQNEAQ (reference sequence). V gave up 7 bases and J gave up 7 bases, with 10 bases separating them. The CDR3 extends over 11 amino acids. CDR3: CASTLGGTQYF. The CDR3 region has the DNA TGTGCCAGCACCCTTGGGGGGACCCAGTACTTC.

This clonotype has a handful of counts. The V call is TRBV5-1, the J call TRBJ2-7, with a tentative D call TRBD1 (6 bases). Trimming left V 3 bases short and J 5 bases short, with 15 bases between. Germline loops: CDR1 SGHRS, CDR2 YFSETQ. The CDR3 runs to 14 residues. CDR3 sequence (DNA): TGCGCCAGCAGCTCCGGACAGATTCTACACGAGCAGTACTTC. Its protein product is CASSSGQILHEQYF.

The chain recombines TRBV10-3 with TRBJ1-2, with 10 bases matching TRBD1. Germline V gives CDR1 ENHRY, CDR2 SYGVKD. Trimming removed 6 bases from V and 13 bases from J; junction bases left unmatched: 11. The CDR3 consists of 13 residues. The CDR3 loop is CAISPGTGDVCTF. Written as DNA, the CDR3 is TGTGCCATCAGCCCCGGGACAGGGGATGTCTGCACCTTC.

The chain combines TRBV7-2 with TRBJ2-7; unclear D gene. V shed 5 bases and J shed 0 bases, with 14 bases lying between them. CDR1 SGHTA and CDR2 FQGNSA come from the germline V gene. CDR3 length: 15 residues. In DNA, the CDR3 is TGTGCCAGCAGCACCCAATCGCGGAGCTCCTACGAGCAGTACTTC. Residues: CASSTQSRSSYEQYF.